Listed here are 21 T cell receptor beta chains from one sample, sequenced in a study of shared clonotypes between healthy human individuals (dated by TCRdb to about 2020). To prepare the library, the immunoSEQ multiplex PCR assay was applied. The source is immuneACCESS, and TCRdb retained only in-frame sequences with V and J called. Part of the clones is not carried over; for the studies checked, unresolved V genes explain less than half of this, and the remainder is unexplained. For this sample the table gives over 2,000,000 clones, of which 85% to 95% were detected only once. The top ten constitute about 1.7% of the sample. CD8 naive samples consisted of CD45RO-negative cells that were positively selected for CCR7, yielding a CD45RA+CCR7+ population without TemRA cells. The specimen sequenced was naive CD8+ T cells from PBMCs. The intended sense of this specimen's cell subset or site label: CD45RA+CCR7+. Receptor source: a man aged 18 to 35 in good health. Some clones in this sample may be carry-over from other donors' samples.

The sample holds a few counts of this clone. This chain joins TRBV4-1 and TRBJ1-2, with a weak D call TRBD1 (5 bases). Germline CDR1 reads MGHRA; CDR2 reads YSYEKL. The V end was cut by 4 bases, the J end by 2 bases, with 5 bases between. The CDR3 is made up of 12 amino acids. The CDR3 region has the DNA TGCGCCAGCAGCCCAGGGAACTATGGCTACACCTTC. It encodes CASSPGNYGYTF.

CDR3 region: CASSLLPRDPGTDTQYF. DNA of the CDR3: TGCGCCAGCAGCCTACTTCCCCGGGACCCGGGCACAGATACGCAGTATTTT. V usage is TRBV4-1 and J usage is TRBJ2-3; the D call may be TRBD1 or TRBD2 (5 bases each). V lost 4 bases and J 1 base, leaving 18 bases between the germline ends. This CDR3 is built from 17 residues. CDR1 and CDR2 from the germline V gene are MGHRA and YSYEKL.

The J gene is TRBJ2-1, the V gene TRBV28; 9 bases agree with TRBD2. The germline gives CDR1 MDHEN, CDR2 SYDVKM. The CDR3 runs 15 residues. The V segment lost 6 bases and the J segment 4 bases; nucleotides outside the gene matches: 7. This CDR3 reads CASRLAGDGYNEQFF. The DNA for the CDR3 is TGTGCCAGCAGATTAGCGGGAGACGGATACAATGAGCAGTTCTTC.

V usage is TRBV28 and J usage is TRBJ1-2, with TRBD1 identical over 11 bases. With 5 bases clipped from V and 8 bases from J, the junction kept 10 bases outside the gene matches. Looked up from germline, CDR1 is MDHEN and CDR2 is SYDVKM. This CDR3 comprises 15 residues. CDR3 residues: CASSPRTGGVYGYTF. The CDR3 DNA reads TGTGCCAGCAGTCCGCGGACAGGGGGCGTTTACGGCTACACCTTC.

The gene calls are TRBV13 and TRBJ2-7, with 10 bases identical to TRBD1. The CDR3 length is 15 residues. With V trimmed by 4 bases and J by 4 bases, 7 bases remained unmatched. Germline V CDR1 and CDR2: PRHDT, FYEKMQ (reference sequence). The CDR3, as DNA: TGTGCCAGCAGCTCCAACGGACAGGGGGAATACGAGCAGTACTTC. It specifies CASSSNGQGEYEQYF.

As DNA, the CDR3 is TGTGCCGGGTCGGGGTCCCCCCCGCCGGGACAGGGTCAGGCAGATACGCAGTATTTT. It codes for CAGSGSPPPGQGQADTQYF. The rearrangement uses TRBV7-9 and TRBJ2-3, with 9 positions matching TRBD1. Germline-derived CDR1 and CDR2 are SEHNR and FQNEAQ (reference sequence). The CDR3 loop spans 19 amino acids. Germline trimming cut 11 bases from V and 4 bases from J; bases unmatched to any gene: 25.

The chain links TRBV6-4 to TRBJ1-2; tentative D call: TRBD1 (5 bases). The CDR3 covers 13 residues. V was trimmed by 4 bases and J by 4 bases, leaving 10 bases between them. CDR1 is MRHNA and CDR2 is SNTAGT in the germline V gene. CDR3: CASSGGRAYGYTF. In DNA form, the CDR3 reads TGTGCCAGCAGTGGAGGCAGGGCCTATGGCTACACCTTC.

The V gene is TRBV7-6, the J gene TRBJ1-2; 10 positions agree with TRBD1. Germline loops: CDR1 SGHVS, CDR2 FNYEAQ. Losses at the gene ends were 5 bases for V and 8 bases for J; bases not matched to a gene: 5. The CDR3 contains 13 residues. CDR3 sequence (DNA): TGTGCCAGCAGCCAGACAGGGGGCCACGGCTACACCTTC. Amino acids: CASSQTGGHGYTF.

The chain carries TRBV19 and TRBJ2-7, with 10 bases aligning to TRBD2. V shed 5 bases and J 5 bases; nucleotides not matched to a gene: 9. CDR1 LNHDA and CDR2 SQIVND come from the germline V gene (reference sequence). This CDR3 is 15 amino acids long. DNA for the CDR3: TGTGCCAGTAGTGGCTCCGGGACTAGCGTCGACGAGCAGTACTTC. Translation: CASSGSGTSVDEQYF.

The genes are TRBV27 and TRBJ1-4; tentatively, D is TRBD1 (5 bases). V gave up 4 bases and J gave up 3 bases, with 9 bases separating them. The CDR3 length is 14 residues. Per germline, CDR1 MNHEY and CDR2 SMNVEV (reference sequence). The CDR3 DNA follows: TGTGCCAGCAGTTACGGGGCGGCTAATGAAAAACTGTTTTTT. This translates into CASSYGAANEKLFF.

This chain joins TRBV9 and TRBJ2-7; 8 bases are a match to TRBD2. The CDR3 totals 15 residues. Germline-derived CDR1 and CDR2 are SGDLS and YYNGEE. V trimming: 4 bases; J trimming: 2 bases; junction bases outside the gene matches: 8. The CDR3 sequence: CASSRTPGLAYEQYF. The CDR3, as DNA: TGTGCCAGCAGCAGAACGCCGGGACTAGCCTACGAGCAGTACTTC. The variable domain in full, with the rest retrieved from reference TRBV9 and TRBJ2-7, is DSGVTQTPKHLITATGQRVTLRCSPRSGDLSVYWYQQSLDQGLQFLIQYYNGEERAKGNILERFSAQQFPDLHSELNLSSLELGDSALYFCASSRTPGLAYEQYFGPGTRLTVT.

The chain links TRBV19 to TRBJ2-2; perhaps TRBD1 as D (6 bases). V was clipped by 3 bases and J by 6 bases, with 14 bases between them. CDR1 is LNHDA and CDR2 is SQIVND in the germline V gene (reference sequence). This CDR3 has 15 residues. CDR3 bases: TGTGCCAGTAGTATTCTTGAGGGGGTAGCCGGGGAGCTGTTTTTT. As protein: CASSILEGVAGELFF.

The CDR3 region has the DNA TGTGCCAGTAGCTATGACAGTTCGAACACTGAAGCTTTCTTT. This encodes CASSYDSSNTEAFF. The V and J genes are TRBV19 and TRBJ1-1; the D gene is possibly TRBD1 (5 bases). The CDR3 loop spans 14 amino acids. V lost 6 bases and J 1 base, leaving 12 bases between the germline ends. Germline V gives CDR1 LNHDA, CDR2 SQIVND (reference sequence). Combining the CDR3 with reference TRBV19 and TRBJ1-1 gives the whole variable domain DGGITQSPKYLFRKEGQNVTLSCEQNLNHDAMYWYRQDPGQGLRLIYYSQIVNDFQKGDIAEGYSVSREKKESFPLTVTSAQKNPTAFYLCASSYDSSNTEAFFGQGTRLTVV.

The chain is built from TRBV15 and TRBJ1-2; D is unresolved. The CDR3 consists of 14 residues. CDR1 is LNHNV, CDR2 YYDKDF, per germline (reference sequence). Trimming removed 8 bases at V and 5 bases at J, with 18 bases between. The CDR3 reads CATAPGNLDYGYTF. The CDR3 nucleotides are TGTGCCACCGCGCCGGGGAACCTGGATTATGGCTACACCTTC.

The J gene is TRBJ2-7, the V gene TRBV9; 9 nucleotides agree with TRBD1. The ends lost 6 bases at V and 4 bases at J; junction bases unmatched: 8. Germline CDR1 reads SGDLS; CDR2 reads YYNGEE. This CDR3 has 14 amino acids. CDR3 bases: TGTGCCAGCAACTCGGGACAGGGAGTGTACGAGCAGTACTTC. This translates into CASNSGQGVYEQYF.

The CDR3 bases are TGCGCCAGCAGCTTACGGACAGGGTGGAATGAGCAGTTCTTC. Encoded protein: CASSLRTGWNEQFF. The chain carries TRBV5-1 and TRBJ2-1, with TRBD1 matching 8 bases. The germline V gene encodes CDR1 SGHRS and CDR2 YFSETQ. The CDR3 spans 14 residues. After removal of 2 bases from V and 7 bases from J, the junction contained 5 bases not matched to a gene.

The V and J genes are TRBV10-3 and TRBJ2-3; 7 nucleotides align to TRBD1. V shed 9 bases and J 5 bases; nucleotides not matched to a gene: 14. This CDR3 spans 15 amino acids. Germline V gene sequence: CDR1 ENHRY, CDR2 SYGVKD. CDR3 nucleotides: TGTGCCATTCCGGATTACAAGGGGGCGAGAGATACGCAGTATTTT. Its translation is CAIPDYKGARDTQYF.

The chain carries TRBV30 and TRBJ2-5, with TRBD2 matching 10 bases. Trimming at V came to 1 base and at J to 8 bases, leaving 13 bases not matched to a gene. CDR1 is GTSNPN, CDR2 SVGIG, per germline (reference sequence). The CDR3 is 16 amino acids. The CDR3 DNA follows: TGTGCCTGGAGTGCTCCCTTAGCGGGAGGAAGGGGAACCCAGTACTTC. It encodes CAWSAPLAGGRGTQYF.

The V and J genes are TRBV5-8 and TRBJ1-5; the match to TRBD1 covers 7 bases. The CDR3 runs to 15 residues. With 4 bases clipped from V and 0 bases from J, the junction kept 4 bases outside the gene matches. Germline-derived CDR1 and CDR2 are SGHTS and YDEGEE. CDR3 residues: CASSPDRYSNQPQHF. Written as DNA, the CDR3 is TGTGCCAGCAGCCCGGACAGGTATAGCAATCAGCCCCAGCATTTT.

The genes are TRBV7-9 and TRBJ1-2; D is unclear. CDR1 and CDR2 (germline): SEHNR, FQNEAQ (reference sequence). This CDR3 has 15 amino acids. Trimming pared 5 bases from V and 7 bases from J, leaving 20 bases between. This chain's CDR3 is CASSPHGTKFSGYTF. The CDR3 nucleotides read TGTGCCAGCAGCCCTCACGGAACAAAATTCTCTGGCTACACCTTC.

This chain joins TRBV6-5 and TRBJ2-4; TRBD2 matches at 9 bases. This CDR3 contains 14 residues. V lost 2 bases to trimming and J lost 8 bases; unmatched junction nucleotides: 4. Germline CDR1 and CDR2: MNHEY and SVGAGI. The CDR3 region is CASSYSIAGDIQYF. For the CDR3, the DNA is TGTGCCAGCAGTTACAGTATAGCGGGAGACATTCAGTACTTC.